A single sample is the source of the 2 T cell receptor beta chains below, sequenced in a study of blood T cell repertoires in COVID-19 (dated by TCRdb to between 2020 and 2021). Library preparation was by the immunoSEQ multiplex PCR assay. TCRdb retrieved this table from immuneACCESS and kept in-frame rearrangements only. Not all clones are present; in checked studies, unresolved V genes account for under half, and no reason is known for the remainder. The sample table lists about 150,000 clones, roughly 84% of them with a count of one. Approximately 45% of the sample is in the top ten clones. Sequenced input: peripheral blood. Receptors originate from a human donor in a cohort sampled during active COVID-19.

CDR3 loop: CASSRRGGWETQYF. Here the CDR3 DNA reads TGTGCCAGCAGCCGAAGAGGGGGCTGGGAGACCCAGTACTTC. The V call is TRBV14, the J call TRBJ2-5; 7 nucleotides agree with TRBD1. This CDR3 has 14 residues. V gave up 4 bases and J gave up 5 bases; unmatched junction bases: 7. Germline loops: CDR1 SGHDN, CDR2 FVKESK.

This chain connects TRBV3-1 (or the pseudogene TRBV3-2) to TRBJ1-2; D is possibly TRBD1 (5 bases). Deletions cut 0 bases from V and 5 bases from J, with 10 bases between. Germline CDR1 is LGHDT and CDR2 is YNNKEL (reference sequence). CDR3 size: 14 residues. The CDR3 spells CASSQDGQSYGYTF. CDR3 coding DNA: TGTGCCAGCAGCCAAGATGGACAATCTTATGGCTACACCTTC.